Below are 23 T cell receptor beta chains sequenced from a single sample in a study of cytomegalovirus exposure and HLA in healthy donors listed by TCRdb under 2017. Library preparation was by the immunoSEQ multiplex PCR assay. The multiplex PCR relied on a mix of 60 forward primers for TCR Vbeta segments and 13 reverse primers for TCR Jbeta segments. Drawn from immuneACCESS, this table holds only the in-frame rearrangements with V and J called that TCRdb kept. Clones are partly lost; checked studies trace under half to an unresolved V gene and leave the rest unexplained. The sample table contains about 190,000 clones; only one count was recorded for 77% of them. Roughly 2.1% of the sample is held by the ten biggest clonotypes. The specimen was PBMCs. The receptors stem from a woman in her 30s in good health and CMV-seropositive.

The V and J genes are TRBV19 and TRBJ1-1, with D uncertain. This CDR3 region has 13 residues. V shed 1 base and J shed 10 bases, with 13 bases lying between them. Germline V gene data show CDR1 as LNHDA and CDR2 as SQIVND (reference sequence). The CDR3, as DNA: TGTGCCAGTAGTATAGTATCCGGGGAGAGAGCTTTCTTT. This translates into CASSIVSGERAFF.

The chain joins TRBV5-1 to TRBJ1-5; D gene ambiguous. Germline V gene lookup returns CDR1 SGHRS and CDR2 YFSETQ. This CDR3 is 14 amino acids long. V was trimmed by 4 bases and J by 4 bases, leaving 12 bases between them. The CDR3 DNA sequence: TGCGCCAGCAGCGAGGGATCCCTAAATCAGCCCCAGCATTTT. Translated: CASSEGSLNQPQHF.

The chain recombines TRBV10-2 with TRBJ2-7, with 12 positions matching TRBD1. Germline CDR1 WSHSY, CDR2 SAAADI. Unmatched junction bases numbered 17, after V lost 8 bases and J lost 6 bases. The CDR3 sequence is 17 residues long. The CDR3 bases are TGCGCCAGCCGTCAGGGGACAGGGGGCCGGAGGTGGAGCGAGCAGTACTTC. As protein: CASRQGTGGRRWSEQYF.

J is TRBJ1-6 and V is TRBV6-5; TRBD1 agrees at 8 bases. Germline-derived CDR1 and CDR2 are MNHEY and SVGAGI. CDR3 length: 15 amino acids. V shed 0 bases, J shed 9 bases, and the junction held 4 bases outside the gene matches. CDR3 sequence (DNA): TGTGCCAGCAGTTACTCGGACAGGGATATTTCACCCCTCCACTTT. Translation: CASSYSDRDISPLHF.

The chain uses TRBV9 and TRBJ2-5; TRBD2 agrees at 12 bases. V lost 3 bases and J lost 5; bases outside the gene matches: 2. The CDR3 is 14 residues long. Germline V gene data show CDR1 as SGDLS and CDR2 as YYNGEE. In nucleotides, the CDR3 is TGTGCCAGCAGCGATGGACTAGCGGGGGAGACCCAGTACTTC. It specifies CASSDGLAGETQYF.

The chain links TRBV29-1 to TRBJ2-1; TRBD2 aligns across 7 bases. With 7 bases clipped from V and 2 bases from J, the junction kept 11 bases outside the gene matches. The germline CDR1 and CDR2 sequences are SQVTM and ANQGSEA. The CDR3 runs 15 residues. CDR3 DNA sequence: TGCAGCGCTAGGGAGGGACTCGCGACCTACAATGAGCAGTTCTTC. This encodes CSAREGLATYNEQFF.

This chain uses TRBV5-1 with TRBJ2-5; 7 bases map to TRBD2. CDR3 length equals 13 residues. V shed 7 bases and J 5 bases; nucleotides not matched to a gene: 8. The germline CDR1 and CDR2 sequences are SGHRS and YFSETQ. The CDR3 region has the DNA TGCGCCAGCGCCGAGGGTAGCGGGGAGACCCAGTACTTC. It encodes CASAEGSGETQYF.

The chain is built from TRBV5-1 and TRBJ2-5; TRBD2 aligns across 16 bases. Germline V lookup: CDR1 SGHRS, CDR2 YFSETQ. The CDR3 length is 18 residues. V trimming: 1 base; J trimming: 3 bases; junction bases outside the gene matches: 6. CDR3 DNA sequence: TGCGCCAGCAGCTTGCCCGAGGGACTAGCGGGAGGGGAAGAGACCCAGTACTTC. Translating it yields CASSLPEGLAGGEETQYF.

This rearrangement joins TRBV28 to TRBJ1-5; TRBD1 matches at 10 bases. CDR1 and CDR2 (germline): MDHEN, SYDVKM. This CDR3 region has 14 residues. V was pared by 5 bases and J by 9 bases, with 7 bases of the junction left unmatched. The CDR3 DNA follows: TGTGCCAGCAGTACAGACAGGGGGCGGAGGCCCCAGCATTTT. It encodes CASSTDRGRRPQHF.

The gene calls are TRBV5-1 and TRBJ1-5, with a possible D match to TRBD1 (5 bases). Deletions cut 2 bases from V and 7 bases from J, with 16 bases between. Per germline, CDR1 SGHRS and CDR2 YFSETQ. This CDR3 has 15 residues. The CDR3 DNA is TGCGCCAGCAGCTTAATAGCGGGGGAGCAGCAGCCCCAGCATTTT. Translated, it gives CASSLIAGEQQPQHF.

The chain combines TRBV10-3 with TRBJ1-5; TRBD1 matches at 9 bases. The CDR3 is 14 amino acids. CDR1 is ENHRY and CDR2 is SYGVKD in the germline V gene. Trimming cost V 6 bases and J 7 bases; bases outside gene matches: 7. The CDR3 nucleotides read TGTGCCATCAGCGGACAGGGGCAGGGGCAGCCCCAGCATTTT. Translation: CAISGQGQGQPQHF.

This clone was seen only a few times. The genes are TRBV5-1 and TRBJ2-7, with TRBD1 identical over 8 bases. The germline V gene has CDR1 SGHRS and CDR2 YFSETQ. V shed 0 bases, J shed 3 bases, and the junction held 5 bases outside the gene matches. The CDR3 covers 15 residues. DNA for the CDR3: TGCGCCAGCAGCTTGGTACCAGGGGGCGACTACGAGCAGTACTTC. Translation: CASSLVPGGDYEQYF.

The V call is TRBV28, the J call TRBJ2-2, with TRBD2 identical over 8 bases. The junction had 9 bases not matched to a gene; V was cut back by 3 bases and J by 0 bases. There are 18 residues in the CDR3. Germline V gene data show CDR1 as MDHEN and CDR2 as SYDVKM. The CDR3 sequence is CASSLSGRGGTNTGELFF. The CDR3 DNA reads TGTGCCAGCAGTTTGTCCGGGAGGGGGGGGACGAACACCGGGGAGCTGTTTTTT.

The chain employs TRBV2 and TRBJ2-5; a weak D match, TRBD1 (5 bases). The end of the DNA fits TRBJ2-7 better, so the J call may be wrong. Germline CDR1 and CDR2: SNHLY and FYNNEI. This CDR3 contains 13 residues. The CDR3 DNA follows: TGTGCCAGCAGAACCGACAGCTCCTACGAGCAGTACTTC. It codes for CASRTDSSYEQYF.

This clone was picked up a small number of times. The CDR3 here is CASSLERVGEQYF. CDR3 DNA sequence: TGTGCCAGCAGCTTAGAGAGGGTTGGTGAGCAGTACTTC. V usage is TRBV7-2 and J usage is TRBJ2-7; D perhaps matches TRBD2 (5 bases). This CDR3 is built from 13 residues. Germline V gives CDR1 SGHTA, CDR2 FQGNSA. The ends were cut back, 1 base at V and 7 bases at J, with 11 bases in the middle.

The J gene is TRBJ2-7, the V gene TRBV5-1; 7 bases are shared with TRBD1. The trim removed 4 bases at V and 2 bases at J, leaving 9 bases unmatched. Germline assignment: CDR1 SGHRS and CDR2 YFSETQ. The CDR3 consists of 15 residues. As DNA, the CDR3 is TGCGCCAGCAGCCCCCGTACAGGGGTGGCCTACGAGCAGTACTTC. It encodes CASSPRTGVAYEQYF. Based on the CDR3 plus reference TRBV5-1 and TRBJ2-7, the full variable domain is KAGVTQTPRYLIKTRGQQVTLSCSPISGHRSVSWYQQTPGQGLQFLFEYFSETQRNKGNFPGRFSGRQFSNSRSEMNVSTLELGDSALYLCASSPRTGVAYEQYFGPGTRLTVT.

The chain links TRBV4-2 to TRBJ2-1; 9 bases line up with TRBD2. The CDR3 is made up of 17 amino acids. From germline, CDR1 is LGHNA and CDR2 YNFKEQ. J gave up 1 base and V 1 base, and 5 bases lay outside the gene matches. The CDR3: CASSQGIAGESYNEQFF. DNA of the CDR3: TGTGCCAGCAGCCAAGGTATAGCGGGAGAATCCTACAATGAGCAGTTCTTC.

This clone was counted a single time. The chain has TRBV7-3 and TRBJ2-1; perhaps TRBD1 as D (6 bases). The CDR3 runs 15 residues. Germline values: CDR1 SGHTA, CDR2 FQGTGA. V was cut by 5 bases and J by 0 bases, with 11 bases left in between. CDR3 bases: TGTGCCAGCAGCCGCCAACAGGGCTCCTACAATGAGCAGTTCTTC. It translates to CASSRQQGSYNEQFF.

The genes are TRBV28 and TRBJ1-2, with TRBD1 matching 9 bases. Germline assignment: CDR1 MDHEN and CDR2 SYDVKM. Trimming took 5 bases from V and 1 from J; bases not matched to a gene: 2. This CDR3 spans 14 amino acids. The CDR3 nucleotides read TGTGCCAGCAGTGGGACAGGGTTTAACTATGGCTACACCTTC. Translating gives CASSGTGFNYGYTF.

The rearrangement uses TRBV2 and TRBJ2-7, with unresolved D. CDR3 length equals 15 residues. The germline V gene has CDR1 SNHLY and CDR2 FYNNEI. V lost 6 bases and J 3 bases, leaving 18 bases between the germline ends. The CDR3 nucleotides read TGTGCCAGCAGGGCCGACGGCCTCTACTACTACGAGCAGTACTTC. Translation: CASRADGLYYYEQYF.

This sequence joins TRBV30 and TRBJ2-7, with 8 positions matching TRBD1. CDR1 and CDR2 from the germline V gene are GTSNPN and SVGIG (reference sequence). The CDR3 contains 13 residues. The ends lost 0 bases at V and 3 bases at J; junction bases unmatched: 1. CDR3 loop: CAWSVDRDYEQYF. The CDR3 nucleotides read TGTGCCTGGAGTGTGGACAGGGACTACGAGCAGTACTTC.

CDR3 residues: CASSSKQGRQPQHF. The DNA for the CDR3 is TGTGCCAGCAGTTCCAAACAGGGCCGGCAGCCCCAGCATTTT. This chain joins TRBV28 and TRBJ1-5, with D possibly matching TRBD1 (6 bases). This CDR3 is built from 14 residues. V shed 4 bases and J shed 7 bases, with 14 bases lying between them. Per the germline V gene, CDR1 is MDHEN and CDR2 is SYDVKM.

The J gene is TRBJ2-2, the V gene TRBV10-3; no firm D call. Germline V lookup: CDR1 ENHRY, CDR2 SYGVKD. V lost 10 bases and J 2 bases, leaving 5 bases between the germline ends. The CDR3 consists of 11 residues. Here the CDR3 reads CATINTGELFF. CDR3 coding DNA: TGTGCCACTATTAACACCGGGGAGCTGTTTTTT.